This TCR beta chain originates from a study of T cells in women clearing cervical HPV infection. This CDR3 has 15 residues. Germline CDR1 LGHNA, CDR2 YNFKEQ. Concerning this clone: One junction end does not reproduce the germline sequence, and a read error may be involved. Read data end 3 residues before the CDR3 end; the end is taken from the germline J gene.

Clones were read by immunoSEQ multiplex PCR, and TCRdb kept only the in-frame ones, dropping some. With under 35,000 clones in the sample, the ten largest clones hold 3.5%. The chain has TRBV4-2 and TRBJ2-3; 10 bases agree with TRBD2. Sequencing was performed on blood buffy coat. This TCR was recovered from a woman aged 18 to 69 with a cervical HPV16 infection that either progressed to CIN3+ or cleared (not recorded which). The CDR3 here is CASSQLAGVTDTQYF. Partial CDR3 DNA: TGCGCCAGCAGCCAGCTAGCGGGAGTCACAGATACG.